Each of the 18 T cell receptor beta chains below was sequenced from the same sample in a study of PD-1 blockade in classical Hodgkin lymphoma. With no exception, relapse followed autologous stem cell transplantation in all patients, and brentuximab vedotin exposure varied. Assay: immunoSEQ multiplex PCR; the TCRdb copy retains only in-frame clones and omits some. Of 30,000 to 40,000 clones in the sample, less than 85% were seen once. Sample: peripheral blood mononuclear cells (PBMCs), taken before the second cycle of nivolumab. The receptors originated from a human donor with classical Hodgkin lymphoma.

CDR3 protein: CASSTPGQGIPRPLHF. The CDR3 nucleotides read TGTGCCAGCAGCACGCCGGGACAGGGGATCCCCAGGCCCCTCCACTTT. The V call is TRBV5-4, the J call TRBJ1-6; 10 bases map to TRBD1. The CDR3 sequence is 16 residues long. Germline V gene sequence: CDR1 SGHNT, CDR2 YYREEE (reference sequence). V lost 4 bases and J lost 13; bases outside the gene matches: 14.

The chain uses TRBV7-9 and TRBJ2-2, with 7 bases fitting TRBD1. Looked up from germline, CDR1 is SEHNR and CDR2 is FQNEAQ (reference sequence). J gave up 6 bases and V 0 bases, and 10 bases lay outside the gene matches. The CDR3 spans 17 residues. The DNA for the CDR3 is TGTGCCAGCAGCTTAGCGACAGGGACGGGTGATCCCGGGGAGCTGTTTTTT. This encodes CASSLATGTGDPGELFF. Filled out from reference TRBV7-9 and TRBJ2-2, the complete variable domain reads DTGVSQNPRHKITKRGQNVTFRCDPISEHNRLYWYRQTLGQGPEFLTYFQNEAQLEKSRLLSDRFSAERPKGSFSTLEIQRTEQGDSAMYLCASSLATGTGDPGELFFGEGSRLTVL.

The J gene is TRBJ2-7, the V gene TRBV5-4; 10 bases map to TRBD2. Unmatched junction bases numbered 3, after V lost 4 bases and J lost 2 bases. The CDR3 contains 14 residues. Germline V gives CDR1 SGHNT, CDR2 YYREEE (reference sequence). The CDR3 protein is CASSPGLAAYEQYF. In DNA form, the CDR3 reads TGTGCCAGCAGCCCTGGACTAGCGGCCTACGAGCAGTACTTC.

The genes are TRBV6-1 and TRBJ1-1, with a weak D call TRBD1 (5 bases). This CDR3 is 15 amino acids long. Germline assignment: CDR1 MNHNS and CDR2 SASEGT. V lost 6 bases, J lost 3 bases, and 17 bases lay in between. DNA of the CDR3: TGTGCCAGCAGGGATGATTGGGGGAGCTACACTGAAGCTTTCTTT. Protein: CASRDDWGSYTEAFF.

This clone was detected only once. The CDR3 loop reads CASSQVALNTIYF. The CDR3 DNA reads TGTGCCAGCAGCCAAGTCGCGCTAAACACCATATATTTT. The rearrangement links TRBV14 to TRBJ1-3, with no clear D. Germline CDR1 reads SGHDN; CDR2 reads FVKESK. V lost 1 base to trimming and J lost 6 bases, with 7 bases between them. The CDR3 totals 13 residues.

J is TRBJ1-2 and V is TRBV6-1; weak D call: TRBD1 (6 bases). The germline V gene encodes CDR1 MNHNS and CDR2 SASEGT. The V end was cut by 9 bases, the J end by 8 bases, with 25 bases between. This CDR3 spans 15 amino acids. The DNA for the CDR3 is TGTGCCAGTAATGATCCAGGACAGCCTTGGGGAGGCTACACCTTC. Encoded protein: CASNDPGQPWGGYTF.

This rearrangement joins TRBV6-1 to TRBJ2-7; D unresolved. Germline V gene data show CDR1 as MNHNS and CDR2 as SASEGT. The CDR3 covers 11 residues. V gave up 7 bases and J gave up 3 bases, with 7 bases separating them. In DNA, the CDR3 is TGTGCCAGCACCCTCGACTACGAGCAGTACTTC. This sequence encodes CASTLDYEQYF.

There are a few counts of this clone. The chain links TRBV19 to TRBJ1-3; D is uncertain. V was trimmed by 5 bases and J by 0 bases, leaving 14 bases between them. This CDR3 is built from 16 residues. The V gene's germline CDR1 is LNHDA and CDR2 SQIVND (reference sequence). The CDR3 DNA is TGTGCCAGTAGTTTTGATAGTCCGTCCTCTGGAAACACCATATATTTT. This sequence encodes CASSFDSPSSGNTIYF.

The gene calls are TRBV4-1 and TRBJ1-4; TRBD1 matches 10 bases. The CDR3 extends over 17 amino acids. Trimming cost V 4 bases and J 8 bases; bases outside gene matches: 13. CDR1 and CDR2 (germline): MGHRA, YSYEKL. For the CDR3, the DNA is TGCGCCAGCAGCCCCGGGACAGGGGAGGGATGGAAAGAAAAACTGTTTTTT. This encodes CASSPGTGEGWKEKLFF.

The chain employs TRBV7-9 and TRBJ2-1; D tentatively reads TRBD1 or TRBD2 (6 bases each). CDR1 is SEHNR and CDR2 is FQNEAQ in the germline V gene (reference sequence). CDR3 size: 15 residues. V dropped 7 bases and J dropped 4 bases, with 17 bases sitting between them. The CDR3, as DNA: TGTGCCAGCACCCCACCCGGGGGCGAATACAATGAGCAGTTCTTC. It specifies CASTPPGGEYNEQFF.

The chain uses TRBV13 and TRBJ2-4; 7 bases are a match to TRBD1. V dropped 4 bases and J dropped 0; count of bases not matched to a gene: 3. The CDR3 spans 15 residues. CDR1 PRHDT and CDR2 FYEKMQ come from the germline V gene (reference sequence). This CDR3 is CASSSPGGAKNIQYF. Written as DNA, the CDR3 is TGTGCCAGCAGCTCCCCAGGGGGAGCCAAAAACATTCAGTACTTC. The full variable domain, rest sourced from reference TRBV13 and TRBJ2-4, is AAGVIQSPRHLIKEKRETATLKCYPIPRHDTVYWYQQGPGQDPQFLISFYEKMQSDKGSIPDRFSAQQFSDYHSELNMSSLELGDSALYFCASSSPGGAKNIQYFGAGTRLSVL.

J is TRBJ1-4 and V is TRBV11-2; D is uncertain. CDR1 and CDR2 from the germline V gene are SGHAT and FQNNGV. The CDR3 consists of 12 residues. The V gene lost 0 bases and the J gene lost 10 bases, with 6 bases spanning the gap. This CDR3 is CASSLDRAKLFF. CDR3 DNA sequence: TGTGCCAGCAGCTTAGATCGGGCAAAACTGTTTTTT.

The V gene is TRBV29-1, the J gene TRBJ1-1; possibly TRBD1 for D (5 bases). In germline, CDR1 is SQVTM, CDR2 ANQGSEA. V was trimmed by 0 bases and J by 3 bases, leaving 11 bases between them. The CDR3 consists of 14 residues. CDR3 loop: CSVEDRQGYTEAFF. CDR3 coding DNA: TGCAGCGTTGAAGATCGGCAGGGTTACACTGAAGCTTTCTTT.

This clone was counted a single time. The V gene is TRBV15, the J gene TRBJ2-3; 14 bases align to TRBD2. With V trimmed by 0 bases and J by 6 bases, 8 bases remained unmatched. CDR1 LNHNV and CDR2 YYDKDF come from the germline V gene (reference sequence). The CDR3 has 18 amino acids. The CDR3 DNA reads as TGTGCCACCAGCAGAGATGGAGGACTAGCGGGGGGCCGGGATACGCAGTATTTT. Translating gives CATSRDGGLAGGRDTQYF.

The chain combines TRBV9 with TRBJ2-3; TRBD1 matches 8 bases. Germline assignment: CDR1 SGDLS and CDR2 YYNGEE. Trimming at V came to 3 bases and at J to 3 bases, leaving 3 bases not matched to a gene. The CDR3 contains 14 residues. The CDR3 sequence: CASSAQGATDTQYF. The DNA for the CDR3 is TGTGCCAGCAGCGCCCAGGGGGCTACAGATACGCAGTATTTT. Supplemented by reference TRBV9 and TRBJ2-3, the full variable domain reads DSGVTQTPKHLITATGQRVTLRCSPRSGDLSVYWYQQSLDQGLQFLIQYYNGEERAKGNILERFSAQQFPDLHSELNLSSLELGDSALYFCASSAQGATDTQYFGPGTRLTVL.

The chain uses TRBV15 and TRBJ1-4; no reliable D call. V shed 1 base and J shed 3 bases, with 3 bases lying between them. The CDR3 covers 13 residues. Germline CDR1 and CDR2: LNHNV and YYDKDF (reference sequence). The CDR3 bases are TGTGCCACCAGCAGAGGACCTAATGAAAAACTGTTTTTT. Translated: CATSRGPNEKLFF.

This clone has a handful of counts. The chain uses TRBV18 and TRBJ1-1, with D maybe TRBD1 (5 bases). The V and J ends lost 3 bases and 6 bases respectively, with 14 bases between them. Looked up from germline, CDR1 is KGHSH and CDR2 is LQKENI. The CDR3 length is 14 residues. The CDR3 sequence: CASSPEGPSPEAFF. In nucleotides, the CDR3 is TGTGCCAGCTCACCTGAGGGACCATCTCCTGAAGCTTTCTTT.

This clone was recorded only once. The chain joins TRBV4-3 to TRBJ2-7; no clear D gene. Germline CDR1 LGHNA, CDR2 YSLEER. This CDR3 comprises 18 residues. V was trimmed by 0 bases and J by 3 bases, leaving 21 bases between them. The CDR3 loop is CASSQEPHMPSLIYEQYF. CDR3 DNA sequence: TGCGCCAGCAGCCAAGAACCCCATATGCCCAGCCTAATCTACGAGCAGTACTTC.